Shown below are 4 T cell receptor beta chains from a single sample sequenced in a study of T cells in Graves' hyperthyroidism and ophthalmopathy. Using RNA transcripts as the source, TCR beta CDR3 regions were amplified. First-round RT-PCR with HTBI primers amplified the TCR CDR3 region. TCRdb reprocessed the multiplex PCR reads via MiXCR and lists one record per CDR3 protein. The table has just over 550,000 distinct CDR3 sequences, about 45% seen once. Sample: peripheral blood or thyroid tissue (not recorded which). These receptors were obtained from a woman aged 18-29 years with Graves' hyperthyroidism.

This clonotype was seen a handful of times. The gene calls are TRBV7-8 and TRBJ1-5, with 11 bases lining up with TRBD1. Germline-derived CDR1 and CDR2 are SGHVS and FQNEAQ. The CDR3 consists of 15 residues. Germline trimming cut 5 bases from V and 7 bases from J; bases unmatched to any gene: 7. The CDR3 nucleotides are TGTGCCAGCAGCCCATCGGACAGGGGGCAACAGCCCCAGCATTTT. Encoded protein: CASSPSDRGQQPQHF.

V usage is TRBV19 and J usage is TRBJ1-5; 7 bases map to TRBD1. The V gene end was trimmed by 8 bases and the J gene end by 3 bases; junction bases not matched to a gene: 7. Germline-derived CDR1 and CDR2 are LNHDA and SQIVND (reference sequence). The CDR3 contains 14 residues. The CDR3 loop reads CASGLEGANQPQHF. CDR3 in DNA: TGTGCCAGTGGCCTCGAGGGGGCCAATCAGCCCCAGCATTTT.

The V and J genes are TRBV20-1 and TRBJ2-5; D is undetermined. Deletions cut 0 bases from V and 5 bases from J, with 16 bases between. CDR1 and CDR2 (germline): DFQATT, SNEGSKA (reference sequence). The CDR3 spans 15 residues. The DNA of the CDR3 is TGCAGTGCTAGAGAGTCGCGTCGGGCCGCGGAGACCCAGTACTTC. It yields the protein CSARESRRAAETQYF.

This clonotype was seen a handful of times. The chain links TRBV7-9 to TRBJ2-7; D not certain. The CDR3 is 11 residues long. With 5 bases removed from V and 7 bases from J, the gap between germline ends came to 9 bases. Germline V lookup: CDR1 SEHNR, CDR2 FQNEAQ (reference sequence). The CDR3 loop reads CASSQAGEQYF. CDR3 DNA: TGTGCCAGCAGCCAGGCTGGGGAGCAGTACTTC.